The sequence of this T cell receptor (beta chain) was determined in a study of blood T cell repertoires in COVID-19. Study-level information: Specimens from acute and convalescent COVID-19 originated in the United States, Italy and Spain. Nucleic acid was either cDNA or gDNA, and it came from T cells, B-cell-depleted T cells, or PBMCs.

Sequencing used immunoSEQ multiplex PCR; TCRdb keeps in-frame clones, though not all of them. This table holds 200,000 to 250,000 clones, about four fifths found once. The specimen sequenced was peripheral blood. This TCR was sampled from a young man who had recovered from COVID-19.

The CDR3 is CASGLFLGTGGTGELFF. The CDR3 nucleotides read TGTGCTAGTGGTTTGTTCCTTGGGACAGGGGGGACCGGGGAGCTGTTTTTT. J is TRBJ2-2 and V is TRBV12-5; 11 bases agree with TRBD1. The CDR3 has 17 residues. CDR1 and CDR2 (germline): LGHNT, FRNRAP. V lost 2 bases, J lost 5 bases, and 7 bases stayed unmatched.